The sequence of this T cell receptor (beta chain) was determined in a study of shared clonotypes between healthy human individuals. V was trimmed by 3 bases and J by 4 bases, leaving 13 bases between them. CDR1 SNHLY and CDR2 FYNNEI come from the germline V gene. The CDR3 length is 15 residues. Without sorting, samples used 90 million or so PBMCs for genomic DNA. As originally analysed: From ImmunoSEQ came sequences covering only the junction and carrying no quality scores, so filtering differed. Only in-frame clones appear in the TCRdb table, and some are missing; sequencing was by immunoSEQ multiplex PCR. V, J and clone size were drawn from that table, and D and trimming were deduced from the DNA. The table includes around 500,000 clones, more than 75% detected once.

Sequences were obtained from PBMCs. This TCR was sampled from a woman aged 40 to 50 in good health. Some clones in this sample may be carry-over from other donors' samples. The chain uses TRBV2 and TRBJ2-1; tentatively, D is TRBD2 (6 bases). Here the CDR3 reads CASSEREVLYNEQFF. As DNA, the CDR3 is TGTGCCAGCAGTGAGAGGGAGGTCCTGTACAATGAGCAGTTCTTC. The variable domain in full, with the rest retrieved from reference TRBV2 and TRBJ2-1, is EPEVTQTPSHQVTQMGQEVILRCVPISNHLYFYWYRQILGQKVEFLVSFYNNEISEKSEIFDDQFSVERPDGSNFTLKIRSTKLEDSAMYFCASSEREVLYNEQFFGPGTRLTVL.